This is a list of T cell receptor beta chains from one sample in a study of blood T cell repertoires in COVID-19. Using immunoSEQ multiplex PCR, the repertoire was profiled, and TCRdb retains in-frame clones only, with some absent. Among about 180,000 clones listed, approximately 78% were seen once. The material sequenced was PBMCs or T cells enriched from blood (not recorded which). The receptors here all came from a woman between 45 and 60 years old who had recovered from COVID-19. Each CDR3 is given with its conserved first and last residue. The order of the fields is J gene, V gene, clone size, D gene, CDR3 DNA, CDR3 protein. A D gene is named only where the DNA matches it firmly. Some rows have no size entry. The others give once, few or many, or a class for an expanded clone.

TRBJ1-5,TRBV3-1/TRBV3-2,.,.,TGTGCCAGCAGTCAGGGTGCCAATCAGCCCCAGCATTTT,CASSQGANQPQHF
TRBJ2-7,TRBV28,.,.,TGTGCCAGCAGGGGCTACTCCTACGAGCAGTACTTC,CASRGYSYEQYF
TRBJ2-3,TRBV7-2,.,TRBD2,TGTGCCAGCAGCCCCACTAGCGGGATTTCAGATACGCAGTATTTT,CASSPTSGISDTQYF
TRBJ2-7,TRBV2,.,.,TGTGCCAGCGTCCTCGGCCCTTCGGGGTACGAGCAGTACTTC,CASVLGPSGYEQYF
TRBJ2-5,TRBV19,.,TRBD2,TGTGTCAGTAGTACTGGGACTAGCGGGAGCGAGACCCAGTACTTC,CVSSTGTSGSETQYF
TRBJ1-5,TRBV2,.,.,TGTGCCAGCAGTGGGGGACTCTTTAATAGCAATCAGCCCCAGCATTTT,CASSGGLFNSNQPQHF
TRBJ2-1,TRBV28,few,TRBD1,TGTGCCAGCAGTTTGGGGGACAGGGAGGGCAATGAGCAGTTCTTC,CASSLGDREGNEQFF
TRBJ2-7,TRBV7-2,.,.,TGTGCCAGCAGCCCACTCGGACAATCCTACGAGCAGTACTTC,CASSPLGQSYEQYF
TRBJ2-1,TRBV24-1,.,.,TGTGCCACCAGTGACCCCGGGACTGTCGTAAACAATGAGCAGTTCTTC,CATSDPGTVVNNEQFF
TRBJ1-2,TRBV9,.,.,TGTGCCAGCAGCGTAGAGACAGATTATGGCTACACCTTC,CASSVETDYGYTF
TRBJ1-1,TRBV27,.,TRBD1,TGTGCCAGCAGTTTACAGGGGGCCACTGAAGCTTTCTTT,CASSLQGATEAFF
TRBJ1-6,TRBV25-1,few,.,TGTGCCAGCACCTCGGCCAGGGGAAATTCACCCCTCCACTTT,CASTSARGNSPLHF
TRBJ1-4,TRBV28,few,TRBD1,TGTGCCAGCAGATCTGGACAGGGGGGAACTTGGACTAATGAAAAACTGTTTTTT,CASRSGQGGTWTNEKLFF
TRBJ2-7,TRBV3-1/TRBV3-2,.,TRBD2,TGTGCCAGCAGCCAAGAGGGAAGCGGGAGTGGCAGGTACTTC,CASSQEGSGSGRYF
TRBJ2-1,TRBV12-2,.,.,TGTGCAAGTCGCCCTCGAAGAGAAGGGGAGGTTGGTGAGCAGTTCTTC,CASRPRREGEVGEQFF
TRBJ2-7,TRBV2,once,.,TGTGCCAGCAGTTTCCTCCGGGACAACAAGGAGTACTTC,CASSFLRDNKEYF
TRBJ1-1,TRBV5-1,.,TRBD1,TGCGCCAGCAGCTCACCAGGGGGCGCTGGCACTGAAGCTTTCTTT,CASSSPGGAGTEAFF
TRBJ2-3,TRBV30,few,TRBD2,TGTGCCGCCAGACTAGCGGGAGTTATAGATACGCAGTATTTT,CAARLAGVIDTQYF
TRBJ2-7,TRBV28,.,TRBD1,TGTGCCAGCAGTTTATGGCCTTTGGACAGGGGGAGCTCCTACGAGCAGTACTTC,CASSLWPLDRGSSYEQYF
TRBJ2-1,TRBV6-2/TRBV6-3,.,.,TGTGCCAGCAGTGCTGACCCGACTAGTTTCAATGAGCAGTTCTTC,CASSADPTSFNEQFF
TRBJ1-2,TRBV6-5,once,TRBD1,TGTGCCAGCAGTTATAGGACAGGGATTGGCTACACCTTC,CASSYRTGIGYTF
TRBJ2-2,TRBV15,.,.,TGTGCCACCAGCAGTGACCCCCTTGGCTGGACTCAGAACCACGGGGAGCTGTTTTTT,CATSSDPLGWTQNHGELFF
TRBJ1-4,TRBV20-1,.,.,TGCAGTGCTAGTGCAGGGGCAGGGGAAAAACTGTTTTTT,CSASAGAGEKLFF
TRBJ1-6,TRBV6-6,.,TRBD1,TGTGCCAGCAGCCCCCAGGGGTTGCCGGGACAGGGTTCCTATAATTCACCCCTCCACTTT,CASSPQGLPGQGSYNSPLHF
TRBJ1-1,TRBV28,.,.,TGTGCCAGCAGACCCCGTTTAGGGGGTATGAACACTGAAGCTTTCTTT,CASRPRLGGMNTEAFF
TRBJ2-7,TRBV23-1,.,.,TGCGCCAGCAGTCAATCGCGGCGGGCCCGTCTCTACGAGCAGTACTTC,CASSQSRRARLYEQYF
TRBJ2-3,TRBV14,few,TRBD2,TGTGCCAGCAGCCAAGGGGGGACTAGTACGGATACGCAGTATTTT,CASSQGGTSTDTQYF
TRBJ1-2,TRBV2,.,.,TGTGCCAGCAGTGAATACGGGGGTGAGGGTGGCTACACCTTC,CASSEYGGEGGYTF
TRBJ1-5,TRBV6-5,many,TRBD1,TGTGCCAGCAGTTACTCGGCCGGGACAGGTAATCAGCCCCAGCATTTT,CASSYSAGTGNQPQHF
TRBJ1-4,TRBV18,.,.,TGTGCCAGCTCACGGGAGGAGGAAAAACTGTTTTTT,CASSREEEKLFF
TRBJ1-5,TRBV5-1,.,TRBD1,TGCGCCAGCAGCCTGAGACCGGGACAGGGTATTTTTAGAGGCAATCAGCCCCAGCATTTT,CASSLRPGQGIFRGNQPQHF
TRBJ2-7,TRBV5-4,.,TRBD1,TGTGCCAGCAGCTTGGGGGGTTGGACAGGGGACGAGCAGTACTTC,CASSLGGWTGDEQYF
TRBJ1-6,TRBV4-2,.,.,TGTGCCAGCAGCCACACAACAGGAAATAATTCACCCCTCCACTTT,CASSHTTGNNSPLHF
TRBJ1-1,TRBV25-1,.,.,TGTGCCAGCAGTGAAGGGGACATTTCCACTGAAGCTTTCTTT,CASSEGDISTEAFF
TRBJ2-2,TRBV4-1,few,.,TGCGCCAGCAGCCAAGTTCGAACTTCGAACACCGGGGAGCTGTTTTTT,CASSQVRTSNTGELFF
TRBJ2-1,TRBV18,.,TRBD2,TGTGCCAGCTCACCAAGGCTAGCGGGAGACAATGAGCAGTTCTTC,CASSPRLAGDNEQFF
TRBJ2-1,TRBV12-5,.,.,TGTGCTAGTGCTGGGTACTCCCGTAGGGGCAATGAGCAGTTCTTC,CASAGYSRRGNEQFF
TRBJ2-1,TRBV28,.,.,TGTGCCAGCACCCCCGGGACCTACAATGAGCAGTTCTTC,CASTPGTYNEQFF
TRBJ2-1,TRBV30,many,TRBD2,TGTGCCTGGAGGGGCGGGAGGGCCCACAATGAGCAGTTCTTC,CAWRGGRAHNEQFF
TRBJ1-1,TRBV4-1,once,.,TGCGCCAGCAGCCATCGAGCAGGGGCGTCGAACACTGAAGCTTTCTTT,CASSHRAGASNTEAFF
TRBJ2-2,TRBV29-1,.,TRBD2,TGCAGCGTTGCTAGCGGCTACACCGGGGAGCTGTTTTTT,CSVASGYTGELFF
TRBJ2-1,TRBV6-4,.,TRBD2,TGTGCCAGCAGTGAAGGGACTAGCGGCTACAATGAGCAGTTCTTC,CASSEGTSGYNEQFF
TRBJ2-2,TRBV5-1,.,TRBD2,TGCGCCAGCAGCTTGGCTAGCGGGATGGCCGGGGAGCTGTTTTTT,CASSLASGMAGELFF
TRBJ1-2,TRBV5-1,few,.,TGCGCCAGCAGCCCGCAGGGGACATCGGGAGGCTACACCTTC,CASSPQGTSGGYTF
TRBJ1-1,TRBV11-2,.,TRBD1,TGTGCCAGCAGGAGAAAGGACAGGGGGCCGGGCACTGAAGCTTTCTTT,CASRRKDRGPGTEAFF
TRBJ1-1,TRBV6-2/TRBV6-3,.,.,TGTGCCAGCAGTTACAGGGGCATGAACACTGAAGCTTTCTTT,CASSYRGMNTEAFF